This TCR beta chain came from a study of graft-versus-host responses after intestinal transplantation (dated by TCRdb to the early 2020s). About the full investigation: Recipients received multivisceral, liver-intestinal, or isolated intestinal transplants. All recipients received anti-thymocyte globulin induction followed by maintenance tacrolimus and steroids for around three years. Graft-versus-host and host-versus-graft alloreactive T cell clones were tracked in the graft, circulation and bone marrow after intestinal transplantation using bulk TCR-beta CDR3 sequencing. Alloreactive clones were identified by sequencing pre-transplant mixed lymphocyte reaction products and comparing these products with unstimulated pre-transplant donor and recipient T cells. The cohort enrolled some 23 intestinal transplant recipients, one of whom was a retransplant, and a few patients without pretransplant specimens were excluded. Donor T cell macrochimerism was defined as a peak of at least 4% donor T cells among recipient peripheral blood mononuclear cells. Samples from a few later patients were sequenced in-house on an Illumina MiSeq with MiXCR processing rather than by the commercial service. What the study reported, not specific to this receptor: Early after transplant, peak levels of circulating GvH clones were found to be associated with declines in HvG clones. The conclusions were limited by the relatively low number and heterogeneity of the intestinal transplant patients. GvH clones were detected in recipient bone marrow, and some of these GvH clones were observed earlier in ileal mucosa or blood, consistent with an intestinal mucosal origin. High GvH to HvG T cell clonal ratios were observed in the allografts of patients with donor T cell macrochimerism.

Note on this clone: The specificity of this receptor is unknown. No base quality information exists; no much larger clone differs at one position.

Libraries were prepared through the immunoSEQ multiplex PCR assay. For most patients, genomic DNA was isolated with the Qiagen DNeasy Blood and Tissue Kit and shipped frozen to Adaptive Biotechnologies for TCR sequencing. For most patients, genomic DNA was subjected to high-throughput TCR-beta CDR3 sequencing by Adaptive Biotechnologies. The authors' pipeline ran thus. TCR sequencing data for over 15 patients were retrieved from Adaptive's ImmunoSEQ software; three other patients were processed with MiXCR and VDJtools. CD4 versus CD8 sorting errors were corrected by removing sequences found in both subsets at a frequency ratio below 5:1. CDR3 nucleotide sequences shared by donor and recipient were removed because the origin of these sequences could not be assigned. Alloreactive clones required at least 2-fold expansion over unstimulated cells and minimum CFSE-low frequency of 0.002% (template counts) or 0.001% (read counts). Clones detected in sequenced pre-transplant spleen, lymph node, or MLR CFSE-low populations of the donor or recipient were defined as mappable. The cumulative frequency of alloreactive clones was calculated as a percentage of all sequences, weighted by copy number. Sourced from immuneACCESS, this table was stored by TCRdb with only in-frame sequences that have V and J called. A share of the clones is absent; for the studies checked, an unresolved V gene accounts for under half, and the remainder has no known explanation. That table supplies the V and J calls and clone size; D and trimming were determined from the DNA. Recorded for this sample are over 85,000 clones; about 93% of them occurred a single time. Together, the top ten hold roughly 0.5% of the sample.

The time point label for this specimen denotes: cells obtained before transplantation from donor or recipient. CD3+CD4+ and CD3+CD8+ populations were FACS-sorted from unstimulated pre-transplant donor and recipient cells taken from spleen or lymph nodes. V lost 7 bases and J lost 1 base; the stretch between them is 6 bases long. From a lookup of the germline V gene, CDR1 and CDR2 are SGHNT and YENEEA. The CDR3, from cysteine to phenylalanine, totals 12 residues. The kept DNA is CDR3 alone, 36 bases in frame from the first base. Sequencing used unstimulated CD8+ T cells sorted from spleen or lymph node cells, obtained before intestinal transplant. The chain joins TRBV11-3 to TRBJ2-3, with the identity of the D gene unclear. The sequence was obtained from a human donor who received an intestinal transplant. The base sequence is TGTGCCAGCACTGGCGGCACAGATACGCAGTATTTT. Its protein is CASTGGTDTQYF. With all but the CDR3 taken from the reference TRBV11-3 and TRBJ2-3 genes, the full variable domain is: EAGVVQSPRYKIIEKKQPVAFWCNPISGHNTLYWYLQNLGQGPELLIRYENEEAVDDSQLPKDRFSAERLKGVDSTLKIQPAELGDSAVYLCASTGGTDTQYFGPGTRLTVL.